This T cell receptor beta chain derives from a study of cytomegalovirus exposure and HLA in healthy donors. V was pared by 6 bases and J by 0 bases, with 3 bases between. Germline CDR1 and CDR2: SGDLS and YYNGEE. The CDR3 loop spans 12 amino acids. 60 Vbeta and 13 Jbeta primers were used in PCR. The assay was immunoSEQ multiplex PCR, and TCRdb's table has in-frame clones only and misses some. The sample includes 100,000 to 120,000 clones, around 82% of them seen just once. The V gene is TRBV9, the J gene TRBJ2-2, with D unresolved. The source of this sequence is a woman aged 25 to 39 in good health and CMV-seropositive. Specimen: PBMCs. CDR3 in amino acids: CASNTNTGELFF. In DNA, the CDR3 is TGTGCCAGCAATACGAACACCGGGGAGCTGTTTTTT.